This TCR beta chain was profiled in a study of T cell changes during pregnancy in multiple sclerosis (dated by TCRdb to about 2019). Notes on the research overall: The study looked at changes in the T cell repertoire across pregnancy in women with multiple sclerosis.

V drops 1 base and J drops 5 bases, leaving 6 bases in between. The CDR3 contains 13 residues, cysteine and phenylalanine counted. The kept DNA is CDR3 alone, 39 bases in frame from the first base. CDR1 SGDLS and CDR2 YYNGEE are derived from the germline V gene. As regards this clone: Which antigen it targets is not known. Base qualities are not provided; no much larger clone lies one nucleotide away.

Receptor amplification or capture employed the immunoSEQ multiplex PCR assay. TCRdb provides this immuneACCESS table in a form limited to in-frame rearrangements. Some clones are lacking; in checked studies, under half of them reflect an unresolved V gene, and why the rest are absent is not known. Across this sample there are more than 95,000 clones, with over 85% seen only once. 0.99% of the sample goes to the ten largest clones. The receptor's source is a female donor with multiple sclerosis, enrolled in a pregnancy study. The source material was peripheral blood, sampled after pregnancy. The chain couples TRBV9 to TRBJ2-2; the D segment could be TRBD2, given 6 matching bases. The sequenced DNA: TGTGCCAGCAGCGTACGGGGGACCGGGGAGCTGTTTTTT. This translates into CASSVRGTGELFF.